Following are 9 T cell receptor beta chains from one sample sequenced in a study of neoadjuvant anti-PD-1 for oral cavity cancer. TCRdb's table, derived via immunoSEQ multiplex PCR, lists solely in-frame clones and lacks some. The sample holds about 14,000 clones, under 40% seen once. Time point reported: after neoadjuvant nivolumab, at surgical resection. This sample comprised tumor tissue, obtained after nivolumab (anti-PD-1) treatment. The receptor set was obtained from a person between 40 and 79 years old with oral cavity squamous cell carcinoma.

This clone turned up a few times. This rearrangement joins TRBV10-3 to TRBJ1-1; 7 bases align to TRBD1. The CDR3 has 19 residues. Germline values: CDR1 ENHRY, CDR2 SYGVKD. The junction had 16 bases not matched to a gene; V was cut back by 2 bases and J by 1 base. The CDR3: CAISEGPPGQPLGNTEAFF. In DNA form, the CDR3 reads TGTGCCATCAGTGAGGGACCTCCGGGACAGCCGCTGGGGAACACTGAAGCTTTCTTT.

This clone was recorded only once. The chain links TRBV2 to TRBJ2-5, with TRBD1 matching 8 bases. The CDR3 is made up of 16 amino acids. The V gene end was trimmed by 7 bases and the J gene end by 1 base; junction bases not matched to a gene: 11. The germline gives CDR1 SNHLY, CDR2 FYNNEI. CDR3 sequence (DNA): TGTGCCAGCACCAACACTAGGACAGGGCGCCAAGAGACCCAGTACTTC. It encodes CASTNTRTGRQETQYF.

This chain joins TRBV15 and TRBJ1-1, with 7 bases fitting TRBD1. V dropped 3 bases and J dropped 1; count of bases not matched to a gene: 5. This CDR3 comprises 15 residues. Germline V lookup: CDR1 LNHNV, CDR2 YYDKDF (reference sequence). CDR3 DNA: TGTGCCACCAGCAGCAGACAGGGTGGGAACACTGAAGCTTTCTTT. Residues: CATSSRQGGNTEAFF.

This rearrangement joins TRBV5-6 to TRBJ2-3, with a tentative D call TRBD2 (6 bases). Trimming shortened V by 4 bases and J by 2 bases, and 11 bases separated the two germline ends. Looked up from germline, CDR1 is SGHDT and CDR2 is YYEEEE. The CDR3 covers 14 residues. Here the CDR3 reads CASSPGGATDTQYF. CDR3 nucleotides: TGTGCCAGCAGCCCGGGCGGGGCCACAGATACGCAGTATTTT.

The CDR3 reads CASSETSGNNEQFF. CDR3 nucleotide sequence: TGCGCCAGCAGCGAGACTAGCGGTAACAATGAGCAGTTCTTC. This chain connects TRBV5-1 to TRBJ2-1; 9 bases are shared with TRBD2. Per the germline V gene, CDR1 is SGHRS and CDR2 is YFSETQ. The CDR3 is 14 amino acids. V lost 4 bases, J lost 5 bases, and 4 bases stayed unmatched. The variable domain in full, with the rest retrieved from reference TRBV5-1 and TRBJ2-1, is KAGVTQTPRYLIKTRGQQVTLSCSPISGHRSVSWYQQTPGQGLQFLFEYFSETQRNKGNFPGRFSGRQFSNSRSEMNVSTLELGDSALYLCASSETSGNNEQFFGPGTRLTVL.

V gene TRBV6-5 combines with J gene TRBJ1-2; the D is unclear. The ends were cut back, 2 bases at V and 5 bases at J, with 6 bases in the middle. The CDR3 sequence is 12 residues long. Germline V CDR1 and CDR2: MNHEY, SVGAGI. The CDR3 bases are TGTGCCAGCAGTTACACCGGGTATGGCTACACCTTC. It translates to CASSYTGYGYTF.

The V call is TRBV6-4, the J call TRBJ1-1; 11 bases are shared with TRBD1. Trimming removed 8 bases from V and 1 base from J; junction bases left unmatched: 15. CDR1 is MRHNA and CDR2 is SNTAGT in the germline V gene. The CDR3 is 18 amino acids. The CDR3 coding sequence is TGTGCCAGCCCGTGGGTGGAGCGGGACAGGGGGAAGAACACTGAAGCTTTCTTT. This sequence encodes CASPWVERDRGKNTEAFF.

The table lists this clone with many counts. V usage is TRBV6-5 and J usage is TRBJ2-6; unclear D gene. CDR1 and CDR2 (germline): MNHEY, SVGAGI. Trimming took 5 bases from V and 0 from J, leaving 8 bases between them. The CDR3 runs to 15 residues. DNA for the CDR3: TGTGCCAGCAGTCCGGCGAACTCTGGGGCCAACGTCCTGACTTTC. Protein: CASSPANSGANVLTF.

The genes are TRBV6-9 and TRBJ1-5; no clear D. This CDR3 contains 16 residues. Germline CDR1 and CDR2: MNHGY and SVAAGI. Trimming stripped 2 bases from V and 8 bases from J, with 19 bases between. The DNA for the CDR3 is TGTGCCAGCAGTTATCGTCGTCGTCGAACGGCAGAGCCCCAGCATTTT. Translated: CASSYRRRRTAEPQHF.